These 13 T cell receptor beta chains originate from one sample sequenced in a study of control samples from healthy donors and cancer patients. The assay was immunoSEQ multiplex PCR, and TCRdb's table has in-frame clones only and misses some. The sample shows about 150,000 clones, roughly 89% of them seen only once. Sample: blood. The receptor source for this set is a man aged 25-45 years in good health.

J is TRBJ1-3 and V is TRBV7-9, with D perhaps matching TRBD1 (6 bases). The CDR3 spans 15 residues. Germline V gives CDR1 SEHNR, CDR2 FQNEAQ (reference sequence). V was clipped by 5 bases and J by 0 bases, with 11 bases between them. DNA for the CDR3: TGTGCCAGCAGCCCAGACAGGAGCTCTGGAAACACCATATATTTT. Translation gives CASSPDRSSGNTIYF.

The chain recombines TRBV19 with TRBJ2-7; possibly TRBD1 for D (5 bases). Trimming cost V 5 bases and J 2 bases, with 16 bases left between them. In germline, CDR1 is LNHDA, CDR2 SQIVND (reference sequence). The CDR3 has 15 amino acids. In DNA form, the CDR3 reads TGTGCCAGTAGTTCCAGGGCCACAACAACCTACGAGCAGTACTTC. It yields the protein CASSSRATTTYEQYF.

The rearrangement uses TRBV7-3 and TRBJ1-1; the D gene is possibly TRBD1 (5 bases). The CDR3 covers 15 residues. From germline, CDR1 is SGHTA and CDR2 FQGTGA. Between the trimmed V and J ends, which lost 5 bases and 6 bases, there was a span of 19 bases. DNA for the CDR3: TGTGCCAGCAGCCCTATGTACGGGAGGGGTGCTGAAGCTTTCTTT. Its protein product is CASSPMYGRGAEAFF.

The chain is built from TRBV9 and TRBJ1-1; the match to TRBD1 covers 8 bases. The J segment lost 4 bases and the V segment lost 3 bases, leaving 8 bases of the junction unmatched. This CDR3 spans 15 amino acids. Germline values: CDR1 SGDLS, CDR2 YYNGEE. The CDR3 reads CASSGKGQGITEAFF. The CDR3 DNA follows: TGTGCCAGCAGCGGGAAAGGACAGGGAATCACTGAAGCTTTCTTT. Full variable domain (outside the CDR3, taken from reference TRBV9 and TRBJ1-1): DSGVTQTPKHLITATGQRVTLRCSPRSGDLSVYWYQQSLDQGLQFLIQYYNGEERAKGNILERFSAQQFPDLHSELNLSSLELGDSALYFCASSGKGQGITEAFFGQGTRLTVV.

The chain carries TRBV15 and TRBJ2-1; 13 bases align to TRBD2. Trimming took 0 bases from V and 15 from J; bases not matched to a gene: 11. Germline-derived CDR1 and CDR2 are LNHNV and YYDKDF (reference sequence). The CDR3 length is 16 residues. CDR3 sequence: CATSRDEKGLAGRRFF. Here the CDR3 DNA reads TGTGCCACCAGCAGAGATGAGAAGGGACTAGCGGGGAGGAGGTTCTTC.

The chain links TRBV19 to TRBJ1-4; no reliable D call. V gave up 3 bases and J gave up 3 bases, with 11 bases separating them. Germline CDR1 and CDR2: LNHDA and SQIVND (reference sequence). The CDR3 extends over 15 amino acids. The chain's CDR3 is CASSILGLANEKLFF. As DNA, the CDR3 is TGTGCCAGTAGTATTCTGGGGTTGGCTAATGAAAAACTGTTTTTT.

Written as DNA, the CDR3 is TGTGCCAGTAGTCCCCTGGGGACAGGGTCGAACACCGGGGAGCTGTTTTTT. As protein: CASSPLGTGSNTGELFF. This sequence joins TRBV19 and TRBJ2-2; 9 bases map to TRBD1. This CDR3 spans 17 amino acids. Losses at the gene ends were 5 bases for V and 0 bases for J; bases not matched to a gene: 7. The germline gives CDR1 LNHDA, CDR2 SQIVND (reference sequence). The whole variable domain, remainder taken from reference TRBV19 and TRBJ2-2, is DGGITQSPKYLFRKEGQNVTLSCEQNLNHDAMYWYRQDPGQGLRLIYYSQIVNDFQKGDIAEGYSVSREKKESFPLTVTSAQKNPTAFYLCASSPLGTGSNTGELFFGEGSRLTVL.

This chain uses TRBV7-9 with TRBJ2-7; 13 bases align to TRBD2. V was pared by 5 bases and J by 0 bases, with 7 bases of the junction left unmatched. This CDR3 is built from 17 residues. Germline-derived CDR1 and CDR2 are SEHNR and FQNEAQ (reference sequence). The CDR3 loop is CASSRGLAGATSYEQYF. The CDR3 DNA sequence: TGTGCCAGCAGCAGAGGACTAGCGGGAGCCACCTCCTACGAGCAGTACTTC.

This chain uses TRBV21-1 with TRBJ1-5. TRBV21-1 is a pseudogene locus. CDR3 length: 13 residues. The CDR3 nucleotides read TGTGCCGGGCCGCGGGGAGGGTATCAGCCCCAGCATTTT. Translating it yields CAGPRGGYQPQHF.

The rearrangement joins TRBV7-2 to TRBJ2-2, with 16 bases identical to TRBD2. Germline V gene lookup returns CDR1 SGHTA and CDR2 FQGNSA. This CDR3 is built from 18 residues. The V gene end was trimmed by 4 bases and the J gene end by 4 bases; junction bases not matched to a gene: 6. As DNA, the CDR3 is TGTGCCAGCAGCTGGGGACTAGCGGGGGGGCGGAGCACCGGGGAGCTGTTTTTT. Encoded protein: CASSWGLAGGRSTGELFF.

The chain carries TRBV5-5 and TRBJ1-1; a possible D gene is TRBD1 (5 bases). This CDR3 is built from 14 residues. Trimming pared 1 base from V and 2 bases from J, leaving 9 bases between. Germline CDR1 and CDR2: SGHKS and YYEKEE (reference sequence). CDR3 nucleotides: TGTGCCAGCAGCTTGCTGCAGGGAAACACTGAAGCTTTCTTT. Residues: CASSLLQGNTEAFF.

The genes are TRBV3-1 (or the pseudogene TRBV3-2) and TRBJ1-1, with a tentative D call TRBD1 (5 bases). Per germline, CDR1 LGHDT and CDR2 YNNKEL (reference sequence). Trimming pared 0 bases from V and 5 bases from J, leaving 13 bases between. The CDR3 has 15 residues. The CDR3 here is CASSQEGVGRTEAFF. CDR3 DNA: TGTGCCAGCAGCCAAGAGGGGGTGGGTCGTACTGAAGCTTTCTTT.

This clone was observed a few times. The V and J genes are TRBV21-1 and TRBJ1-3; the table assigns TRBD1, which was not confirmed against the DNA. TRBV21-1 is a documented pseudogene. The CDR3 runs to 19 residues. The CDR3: CASSKPKFETGDSGNTIYF. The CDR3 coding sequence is TGTGCCAGCAGCAAACCCAAGTTTGAGACAGGGGACTCTGGAAACACCATATATTTT.